This section outlines one T cell receptor beta chain sequence together with its context. Its specificity is not known. Treatment defined: oral pan-JAK inhibitor, 5-10 mg twice daily. Sorted populations comprised CD4+ and CD8+ T cells obtained from PBMCs. The CDR3 is 16 residues long. Germline V gene data show CDR1 as SGHTA and CDR2 as FQGNSA. The trim removed 1 base at V and 3 bases at J, leaving 4 bases unmatched. Extracted RNA was reverse transcribed, and the resulting cDNA served as sequencing template. The method was immunoSEQ multiplex PCR; TCRdb's version includes in-frame clones alone and lacks a portion of them. Counted here are some 180,000 clones, about half occurring once; the ten biggest clones make up over 9.5%. This sample stems from a study of CD8+ T cells in alopecia areata. Turning to the study itself: People stayed on tofacitinib for 6 to 18 months, then stopped the drug for 6 months.

Findings of the study overall: In scalp and blood, many expanded lesional clones persisted during tofacitinib.

This TCR was recovered from a human donor with alopecia areata. V and J are TRBV7-2 and TRBJ2-1; 9 bases fit TRBD2. Here the sequenced sample was CD8+ T cells sorted from blood, taken between weeks 51 and 52, from a patient treated with tofacitinib. CDR3 residues: CASSLVSTSGYNEQFF. Written as DNA, the CDR3 is TGTGCCAGCAGCTTAGTATCGACTAGCGGCTACAATGAGCAGTTCTTC. The complete variable domain, with remaining parts taken from reference TRBV7-2 and TRBJ2-1, reads GAGVSQSPSNKVTEKGKDVELRCDPISGHTALYWYRQSLGQGLEFLIYFQGNSAPDKSGLPSDRFSAERTGGSVSTLTIQRTQQEDSAVYLCASSLVSTSGYNEQFFGPGTRLTVL.